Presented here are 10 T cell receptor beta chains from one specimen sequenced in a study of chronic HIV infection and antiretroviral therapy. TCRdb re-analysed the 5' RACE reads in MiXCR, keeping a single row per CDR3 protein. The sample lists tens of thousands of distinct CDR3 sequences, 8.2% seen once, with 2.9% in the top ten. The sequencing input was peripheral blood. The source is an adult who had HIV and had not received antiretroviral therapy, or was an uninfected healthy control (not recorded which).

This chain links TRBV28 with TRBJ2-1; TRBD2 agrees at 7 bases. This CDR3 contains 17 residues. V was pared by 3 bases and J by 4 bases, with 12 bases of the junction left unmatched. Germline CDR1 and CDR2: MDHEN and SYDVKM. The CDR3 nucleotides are TGTGCCAGCAGTTTTTTTAAAAGCGGGATTGGGTACAATGAGCAGTTCTTC. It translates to CASSFFKSGIGYNEQFF.

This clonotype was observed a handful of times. CDR3 coding DNA: TGCAGTGCAGGGACAACTTTAAGCTCTGGGGCCAACGTCCTGACTTTC. Protein product: CSAGTTLSSGANVLTF. The gene calls are TRBV20-1 and TRBJ2-6, with D possibly TRBD1 on 6 matching bases. The CDR3 has 16 residues. Germline CDR1 is DFQATT and CDR2 is SNEGSKA (reference sequence). The V gene lost 6 bases and the J gene lost 0 bases, with 15 bases spanning the gap.

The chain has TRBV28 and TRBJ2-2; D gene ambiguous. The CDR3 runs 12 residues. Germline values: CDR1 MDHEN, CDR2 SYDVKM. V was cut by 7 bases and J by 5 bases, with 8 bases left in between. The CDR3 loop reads CASNLVTGELFF. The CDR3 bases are TGTGCCAGCAATCTAGTTACCGGGGAGCTGTTTTTT.

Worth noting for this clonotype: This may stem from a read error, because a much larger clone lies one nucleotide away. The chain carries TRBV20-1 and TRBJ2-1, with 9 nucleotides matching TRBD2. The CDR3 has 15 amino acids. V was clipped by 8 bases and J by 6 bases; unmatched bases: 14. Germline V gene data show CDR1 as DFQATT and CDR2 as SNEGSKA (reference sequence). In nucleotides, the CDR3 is TGCAGTACCGACAGGTCGGCTAGCGGGGTCAATGAGCAGTTCTTC. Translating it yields CSTDRSASGVNEQFF.

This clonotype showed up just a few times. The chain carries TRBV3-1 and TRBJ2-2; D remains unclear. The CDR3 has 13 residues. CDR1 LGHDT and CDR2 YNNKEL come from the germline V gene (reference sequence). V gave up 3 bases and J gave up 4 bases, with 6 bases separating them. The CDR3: CASSHAGTGELFF. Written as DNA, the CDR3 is TGTGCCAGCAGCCACGCCGGCACCGGGGAGCTGTTTTTT.

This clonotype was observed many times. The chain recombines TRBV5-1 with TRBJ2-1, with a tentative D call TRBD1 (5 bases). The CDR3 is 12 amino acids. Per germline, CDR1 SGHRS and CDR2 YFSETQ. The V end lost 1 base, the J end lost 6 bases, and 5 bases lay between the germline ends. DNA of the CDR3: TGCGCCAGCAGCTTGCAGGGCAATGAGCAGTTCTTC. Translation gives CASSLQGNEQFF.

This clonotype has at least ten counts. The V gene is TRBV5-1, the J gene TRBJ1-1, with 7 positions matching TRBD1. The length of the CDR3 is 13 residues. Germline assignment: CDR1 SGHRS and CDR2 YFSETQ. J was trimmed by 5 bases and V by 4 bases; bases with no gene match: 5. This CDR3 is CASSRQGGTEAFF. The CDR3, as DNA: TGCGCCAGCAGCCGACAGGGCGGGACTGAAGCTTTCTTT.

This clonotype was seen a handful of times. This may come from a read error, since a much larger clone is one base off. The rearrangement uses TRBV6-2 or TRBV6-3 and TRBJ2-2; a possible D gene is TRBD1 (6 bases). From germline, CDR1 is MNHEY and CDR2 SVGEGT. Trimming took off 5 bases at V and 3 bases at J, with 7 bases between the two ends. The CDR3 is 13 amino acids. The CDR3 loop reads CASSHRDTGELFF. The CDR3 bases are TGTGCCAGCAGTCACAGGGACACCGGGGAGCTGTTTTTT.

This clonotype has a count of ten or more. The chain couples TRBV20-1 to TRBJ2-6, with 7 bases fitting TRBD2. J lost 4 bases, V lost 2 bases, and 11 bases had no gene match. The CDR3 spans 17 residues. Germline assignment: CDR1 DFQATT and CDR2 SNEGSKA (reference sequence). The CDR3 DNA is TGCAGTGCTAGATTCGAGGGAGGGGCGCACGGGGCCAACGTCCTGACTTTC. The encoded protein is CSARFEGGAHGANVLTF.

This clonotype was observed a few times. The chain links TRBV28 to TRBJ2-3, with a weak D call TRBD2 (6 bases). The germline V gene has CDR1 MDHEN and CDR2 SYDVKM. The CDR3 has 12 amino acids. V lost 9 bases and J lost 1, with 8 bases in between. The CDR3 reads CASSGGTDTQYF. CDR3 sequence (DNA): TGTGCCAGTAGCGGAGGCACAGATACGCAGTATTTT.